This T cell receptor beta chain was observed in a study of blood T cell repertoires in COVID-19. The CDR3 is made up of 12 amino acids. V was shortened by 8 bases and J by 2 bases, with 7 bases between the two germline ends. CDR1 and CDR2 from the germline V gene are LNHDA and SQIVND (reference sequence). Method: immunoSEQ multiplex PCR; TCRdb's copy keeps in-frame clones and lacks some. The table shows 85,000 to 130,000 clones, with roughly 88% occurring only once. The sequence was obtained from a woman aged 55-70 years with acute or convalescent COVID-19. Specimen: peripheral blood. This sequence joins TRBV19 and TRBJ1-5; the D is unclear. This CDR3 is CASERGNQPQHF. CDR3 nucleotides: TGTGCCAGTGAGAGGGGCAATCAGCCCCAGCATTTT.